This T cell receptor beta chain was found in a study of blood T cell repertoires in COVID-19. Across the whole study: Sites in the United States, Italy and Spain provided acute and convalescent COVID-19 samples. The analysed material was cDNA or gDNA that came from T cells, B-cell-depleted T cells, or PBMCs.

As processed by the authors: Counts of nucleated cells, estimated from reference gene primer amplification, were obtained. The data were produced by immunoSEQ multiplex PCR, yet TCRdb's version contains in-frame clones alone and is incomplete. V and J calls and clone size follow that table, whereas D and trimming were derived from the DNA. This table has 150,000 to 180,000 clones, around 90% appearing once. After removal of 1 base from V and 8 bases from J, the junction contained 11 bases not matched to a gene. The germline CDR1 and CDR2 sequences are MGHRA and YSYEKL. The CDR3 loop spans 19 amino acids.

Sequencing was done on a sample of peripheral blood. This receptor was identified in a man aged 50 to 59 with acute or convalescent COVID-19. V usage is TRBV4-1 and J usage is TRBJ2-1; 16 positions agree with TRBD2. CDR3 in amino acids: CASSQVAGTSGRAWDEQFF. CDR3 nucleotide sequence: TGCGCCAGCAGCCAAGTTGCTGGGACTAGCGGGAGGGCCTGGGATGAGCAGTTCTTC.